The 20 T cell receptor beta chains in this list originate from one sample, sequenced in a study of CD8 T cells in ankylosing spondylitis. Study results and limitations: Seemingly distinctive of ankylosing spondylitis blood was a TCR beta motif formed by eight highly homologous variants.

Using its own MiXCR run on the 5' RACE reads, TCRdb lists one record per CDR3 protein. The data contain approximately 540,000 distinct CDR3 sequences, roughly 12% of them singletons. No antigen has been identified for these receptors. Source material: blood, either unsorted or a sorted T cell fraction (not recorded which). The receptor source for this set is a male donor with ankylosing spondylitis.

The J gene is TRBJ1-2, the V gene TRBV15; no reliable D call. This CDR3 contains 11 residues. V was pared by 1 base and J by 5 bases, with 2 bases between. CDR1 and CDR2 from the germline V gene are LNHNV and YYDKDF (reference sequence). CDR3 sequence (DNA): TGTGCCACCAGCAGAGGGTATGGCTACACCTTC. Encoded protein: CATSRGYGYTF. Based on the CDR3 plus reference TRBV15 and TRBJ1-2, the full variable domain is DAMVIQNPRYQVTQFGKPVTLSCSQTLNHNVMYWYQQKSSQAPKLLFHYYDKDFNNEADTPDNFQSRRPNTSFCFLDIRSPGLGDTAMYLCATSRGYGYTFGSGTRLTVV.

There are a few counts of this clonotype. J is TRBJ2-5 and V is TRBV3-1, with D unclear. Germline CDR1 and CDR2: LGHDT and YNNKEL (reference sequence). The V end lost 2 bases, the J end lost 2 bases, and 18 bases lay between the germline ends. The CDR3 runs to 17 residues. CDR3 coding DNA: TGTGCCAGCAGCCAAAAACGGACGAAGCAGACTCAAGAGACCCAGTACTTC. Translating it yields CASSQKRTKQTQETQYF.

The J gene is TRBJ1-6, the V gene TRBV7-6, with 8 positions matching TRBD1. The junction had 16 bases not matched to a gene; V was cut back by 5 bases and J by 10 bases. The CDR3 extends over 17 amino acids. Per germline, CDR1 SGHVS and CDR2 FNYEAQ. In DNA form, the CDR3 reads TGTGCCAGCAGCCCACAGCAAGTCAGGGGGCGCGGATCACCCCTCCACTTT. Translating it yields CASSPQQVRGRGSPLHF.

The chain has TRBV29-1 and TRBJ1-3; D not certain. Trimming took off 4 bases at V and 4 bases at J, with 17 bases between the two ends. This CDR3 region has 15 residues. Germline V CDR1 and CDR2: SQVTM, ANQGSEA. The CDR3 is CSVGNRAFGGNTIYF. For the CDR3, the DNA is TGCAGCGTTGGTAATAGGGCCTTTGGGGGAAACACCATATATTTT.

This clonotype occurred many times. The junction and the germline gene differ at one end; a read error may be behind it. The chain recombines TRBV5-1 with TRBJ1-5; D remains ambiguous. Germline lookup yields CDR1 SGHRS and CDR2 YFSETQ. The CDR3 covers 14 residues. CDR3 residues: CASSLEGRNQPQHF. CDR3 coding DNA: TGTGCCAGCAGTTTAGAGGGCCGCAATCAGCCCCAGCATTTT. Together with reference TRBV5-1 and TRBJ1-5, the CDR3 gives the full variable domain: KAGVTQTPRYLIKTRGQQVTLSCSPISGHRSVSWYQQTPGQGLQFLFEYFSETQRNKGNFPGRFSGRQFSNSRSEMNVSTLELGDSALYLCASSLEGRNQPQHFGDGTRLSIL.

The chain couples TRBV29-1 to TRBJ1-1; D not resolved. Trimming shortened V by 5 bases and J by 0 bases, and 10 bases separated the two germline ends. The CDR3 extends over 13 amino acids. Germline V gene sequence: CDR1 SQVTM, CDR2 ANQGSEA. CDR3 amino acids: CSVYGQLNTEAFF. The CDR3 DNA follows: TGCAGCGTTTATGGCCAGTTGAACACTGAAGCTTTCTTT.

This clonotype was seen a single time. The chain is built from TRBV24-1 and TRBJ1-3, with D perhaps matching TRBD1 (5 bases). Germline-derived CDR1 and CDR2 are KGHDR and SFDVKD. Between the trimmed V and J ends, which lost 7 bases and 0 bases, there was a span of 9 bases. There are 14 residues in the CDR3. CDR3 in DNA: TGTGCCACCAGCGGGGGACCCTCTGGAAACACCATATATTTT. It is translated as CATSGGPSGNTIYF.

V gene TRBV5-1 combines with J gene TRBJ2-1; 10 nucleotides match TRBD2. The CDR3 runs to 16 residues. The germline gives CDR1 SGHRS, CDR2 YFSETQ. V was pared by 7 bases and J by 0 bases, with 7 bases of the junction left unmatched. This CDR3 reads CASGPSGRSSYNEQFF. For the CDR3, the DNA is TGCGCCAGCGGGCCTAGCGGGAGAAGCTCCTACAATGAGCAGTTCTTC. Complete variable domain (other parts from reference TRBV5-1 and TRBJ2-1): KAGVTQTPRYLIKTRGQQVTLSCSPISGHRSVSWYQQTPGQGLQFLFEYFSETQRNKGNFPGRFSGRQFSNSRSEMNVSTLELGDSALYLCASGPSGRSSYNEQFFGPGTRLTVL.

This clonotype turned up a few times. The CDR3 sequence: CASRPSGRLAGQETQYF. The CDR3 bases are TGTGCCAGCAGGCCGTCCGGTCGGCTAGCGGGACAAGAGACCCAGTACTTC. The chain combines TRBV5-6 with TRBJ2-5, with 9 bases lining up with TRBD2. J lost 2 bases, V lost 5 bases, and 13 bases had no gene match. The CDR3 runs to 17 residues. The germline CDR1 and CDR2 sequences are SGHDT and YYEEEE.

This clonotype was seen a few times. The genes are TRBV12-3 or TRBV12-4 and TRBJ2-7; D ambiguous. There are 15 residues in the CDR3. Trimming pared 7 bases from V and 5 bases from J, leaving 21 bases between. The CDR3: CASTSGLVTNNEQYF. The CDR3 DNA reads TGTGCCAGCACCAGTGGGTTGGTCACAAACAACGAGCAGTACTTC.

This clonotype came up a few times. The chain couples TRBV7-9 to TRBJ2-2; D is unclear. V lost 6 bases to trimming and J lost 7 bases, with 18 bases between them. Germline values: CDR1 SEHNR, CDR2 FQNEAQ (reference sequence). This CDR3 is built from 15 residues. CDR3 in amino acids: CASSRTSLMYGELFF. For the CDR3, the DNA is TGTGCCAGCAGTCGGACCTCCCTGATGTACGGGGAGCTGTTTTTT.

The chain links TRBV5-1 to TRBJ2-1; D is uncertain. Germline-derived CDR1 and CDR2 are SGHRS and YFSETQ. Trimming removed 6 bases from V and 0 bases from J, with 10 bases in between. The length of the CDR3 is 14 residues. The CDR3 reads CASTWSGSYNEQFF. The CDR3 DNA follows: TGCGCCAGCACCTGGTCAGGCTCCTACAATGAGCAGTTCTTC. The variable domain in full, with the rest retrieved from reference TRBV5-1 and TRBJ2-1, is KAGVTQTPRYLIKTRGQQVTLSCSPISGHRSVSWYQQTPGQGLQFLFEYFSETQRNKGNFPGRFSGRQFSNSRSEMNVSTLELGDSALYLCASTWSGSYNEQFFGPGTRLTVL.

The rearrangement links TRBV27 to TRBJ2-1, with 10 bases matching TRBD2. Germline CDR1 and CDR2: MNHEY and SMNVEV (reference sequence). CDR3 length: 16 residues. Losses at the gene ends were 5 bases for V and 6 bases for J; bases not matched to a gene: 10. The CDR3 sequence is CASSPELAGYGNEQFF. Here the CDR3 DNA reads TGTGCCAGCAGTCCCGAACTAGCGGGATATGGCAATGAGCAGTTCTTC.

Comment on this clonotype: The junction does not match germline at one end; this may be a read error. V usage is TRBV6-5 and J usage is TRBJ1-5; 10 bases agree with TRBD1. The CDR3 loop spans 15 amino acids. Germline loops: CDR1 MNHEY, CDR2 SVGAGI. The CDR3 loop reads CASSDSTGGRQPQHF. Written as DNA, the CDR3 is TGTGCCAGCAGTGACTCGACAGGGGGCAGACAGCCCCAGCATTTT.

This chain connects TRBV5-6 to TRBJ2-5; perhaps D is TRBD1 or TRBD2 (5 bases each). The CDR3 has 14 amino acids. Germline V gives CDR1 SGHDT, CDR2 YYEEEE. V lost 4 bases to trimming and J lost 1 base, with 11 bases between them. The CDR3 bases are TGTGCCAGCAGCCGGGACCTAGTCCAAGAGACCCAGTACTTC. Its protein product is CASSRDLVQETQYF.

This clonotype appeared many times. J is TRBJ2-1 and V is TRBV5-1; D possibly corresponds to TRBD1 (6 bases). Trimming removed 2 bases from V and 1 base from J, with 10 bases in between. The CDR3 consists of 15 residues. The germline V gene has CDR1 SGHRS and CDR2 YFSETQ. CDR3: CASSLGTLSYNEQFF. The DNA of the CDR3 is TGCGCCAGCAGCTTAGGGACACTGTCCTACAATGAGCAGTTCTTC.

This clonotype has only a few counts. This sequence joins TRBV4-1 and TRBJ1-1; 10 nucleotides match TRBD1. Per germline, CDR1 MGHRA and CDR2 YSYEKL. The CDR3 is made up of 17 amino acids. J lost 6 bases, V lost 1 base, and 11 bases had no gene match. The CDR3 spells CASSQVPTGGGKSEAFF. The CDR3 nucleotides are TGCGCCAGCAGCCAAGTACCGACAGGGGGCGGAAAGTCTGAAGCTTTCTTT.

The chain has TRBV20-1 and TRBJ1-6; the match to TRBD1 covers 10 bases. Germline V CDR1 and CDR2: DFQATT, SNEGSKA (reference sequence). This CDR3 has 18 amino acids. V lost 6 bases and J lost 5; bases outside the gene matches: 16. The CDR3 spells CSAPDRGRTNMDNSPLHF. In nucleotides, the CDR3 is TGCAGTGCACCCGACAGGGGGCGGACGAATATGGATAATTCACCCCTCCACTTT.

The rearrangement uses TRBV6-1 and TRBJ2-3, with 14 bases matching TRBD2. CDR3 length: 17 amino acids. V gave up 6 bases and J gave up 4 bases; unmatched junction bases: 9. Germline CDR1 and CDR2: MNHNS and SASEGT. The CDR3 coding sequence is TGTGCCAGCAGCCGACGAGGACTAGCGGGAGGAGCAGATACGCAGTATTTT. Translating gives CASSRRGLAGGADTQYF.

In its sample, this clonotype was seen many times. This rearrangement joins TRBV11-2 to TRBJ2-1; D perhaps matches TRBD1 (6 bases). Per the germline V gene, CDR1 is SGHAT and CDR2 is FQNNGV. Trimming removed 2 bases from V and 10 bases from J, with 15 bases in between. The CDR3 contains 14 residues. The CDR3 DNA reads as TGTGCCAGCAGCTTAAGGACAGCCTCAGTCGAGCAGTTCTTC. Residues: CASSLRTASVEQFF.